This T cell receptor beta chain was recovered during a study of neoadjuvant nivolumab and ipilimumab in lung cancer. Study-level results: From pretherapy to surgery, tumor richness and clonality rose with dual therapy.

With 6 bases clipped from V and 2 bases from J, the junction kept 8 bases outside the gene matches. CDR3 length: 15 amino acids. Germline V gene data show CDR1 as MNHEY and CDR2 as SMNVEV (reference sequence). As for this clone: Its target is unknown.

The repertoire was sequenced with immunoSEQ multiplex PCR; TCRdb's copy has only in-frame clones and lacks some. The sample records roughly 32,000 clones, about 92% being singletons. Sample: peripheral blood, taken after neoadjuvant nivolumab, alone or with ipilimumab, at or shortly before surgery. This sequence was found in an adult with non-small cell lung cancer. This rearrangement joins TRBV27 to TRBJ2-3; 7 nucleotides line up with TRBD1. The CDR3 region is CASSNRDSITDTQYF. CDR3 sequence (DNA): TGTGCCAGCAGCAACCGGGACAGCATCACAGATACGCAGTATTTT.